Each of the 3 T cell receptor beta chains below was sequenced from the same sample in a study of shared clonotypes between healthy human individuals (dated by TCRdb to about 2020). Libraries were made using the immunoSEQ multiplex PCR assay. TCRdb holds this immuneACCESS table with in-frame rearrangements only. Some clones are missing; in checked studies, unresolved V genes explain under half, and the rest has no known cause. The sample table records 2,500,000 or so clones; 85% to 95% of these occur just once. Around 0.4% of the sample is held by the ten biggest clonotypes. Sequencing was performed on naive CD4+ T cells from PBMCs. The sample's cell subset or site label, in plain terms: CD45RA+ positively selected. The receptor source for this set is a young man in good health. Some clones in this sample may be carry-over from other donors' samples.

CDR3 in amino acids: CASSKGQGFYEQYF. In nucleotides, the CDR3 is TGTGCCAGCAGCAAGGGACAGGGGTTTTACGAGCAGTACTTC. The genes are TRBV5-4 and TRBJ2-7, with 10 bases matching TRBD1. The germline V gene encodes CDR1 SGHNT and CDR2 YYREEE (reference sequence). Trimming cost V 4 bases and J 4 bases; bases outside gene matches: 5. The CDR3 extends over 14 amino acids. The whole variable domain, remainder taken from reference TRBV5-4 and TRBJ2-7, is ETGVTQSPTHLIKTRGQQVTLRCSSQSGHNTVSWYQQALGQGPQFIFQYYREEENGRGNFPPRFSGLQFPNYSSELNVNALELDDSALYLCASSKGQGFYEQYFGPGTRLTVT.

A single count supports this clone. The chain has TRBV2 and TRBJ2-7; D is ambiguous. CDR1 and CDR2 from the germline V gene are SNHLY and FYNNEI. The CDR3 has 13 residues. Trimming took off 7 bases at V and 2 bases at J, with 12 bases between the two ends. CDR3 region: CASTKGPPYEQYF. In DNA, the CDR3 is TGTGCCAGCACCAAGGGCCCACCCTACGAGCAGTACTTC.

The DNA of the CDR3 is TGTGCCAGTCTTGGGACAGGGGGCTCGAACACTGAAGCTTTCTTT. This gives the protein CASLGTGGSNTEAFF. The V gene is TRBV6-6, the J gene TRBJ1-1, with 12 positions matching TRBD1. J gave up 1 base and V 9 bases, and 6 bases lay outside the gene matches. The germline CDR1 and CDR2 sequences are MNHNY and SVGAGI (reference sequence). The CDR3 is 15 amino acids.